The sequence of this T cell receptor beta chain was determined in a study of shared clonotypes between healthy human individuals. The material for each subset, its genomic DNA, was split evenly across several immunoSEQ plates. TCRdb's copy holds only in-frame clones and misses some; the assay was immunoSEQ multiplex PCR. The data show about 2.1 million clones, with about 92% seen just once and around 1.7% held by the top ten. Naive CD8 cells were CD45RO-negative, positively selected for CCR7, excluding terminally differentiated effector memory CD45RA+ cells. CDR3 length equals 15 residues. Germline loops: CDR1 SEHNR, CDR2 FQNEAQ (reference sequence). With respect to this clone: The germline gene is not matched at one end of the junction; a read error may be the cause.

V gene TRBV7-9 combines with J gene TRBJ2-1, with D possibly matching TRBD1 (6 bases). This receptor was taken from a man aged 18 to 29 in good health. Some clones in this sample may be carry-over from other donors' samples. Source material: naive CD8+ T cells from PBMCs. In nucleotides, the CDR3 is TGTGCCAGCAGCCAAGAAGCTGGACAGTACATTGAGCAGTTCTTC. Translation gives CASSQEAGQYIEQFF.